Following are 2 T cell receptor beta chains from one sample sequenced in a study of patients and donors after allogeneic stem cell transplantation. A single record per CDR3 protein comes from TCRdb applying MiXCR to the RT-PCR reads. The sample lists about 400,000 distinct CDR3 sequences, 16% occurring once. Material: blood, either unsorted or a sorted T cell fraction (not recorded which). The receptors derive from a human donor who was either an allogeneic HSCT recipient or a stem cell or donor lymphocyte infusion donor (not recorded which). It is not recorded whose cells these are; they may come from a transplant donor.

The genes are TRBV7-8 and TRBJ1-5; TRBD1 agrees at 9 bases. V lost 4 bases, J lost 3 bases, and 4 bases stayed unmatched. The germline V gene encodes CDR1 SGHVS and CDR2 FQNEAQ. The CDR3 covers 15 residues. The CDR3 protein is CASSSGTGPNQPQHF. In DNA, the CDR3 is TGTGCCAGCAGCTCAGGGACAGGGCCCAATCAGCCCCAGCATTTT.

This clonotype was observed a handful of times. The genes are TRBV6-1 and TRBJ1-1, with unresolved D. CDR1 and CDR2 (germline): MNHNS, SASEGT. Trimming pared 6 bases from V and 11 bases from J, leaving 4 bases between. CDR3 size: 8 residues. Here the CDR3 DNA reads TGTGCCAGCAGCGGGGCTTTCTTT. Amino acid sequence: CASSGAFF.